The TCR beta chain under discussion was sequenced for a study of CD8+ T cells in alopecia areata. CDR1 and CDR2 (germline): LGHNA, YSYQKL. The CDR3 has 15 residues. A sort of pooled cutaneous lymph node cells used CD4, CD8alpha, NKG2D, NKG2ACE and other stains. Remarks on this clone: Mouse germline and gene names are used. The observed sequence ends 4 residues before the CDR3 terminus, with the missing tail filled in from the germline J gene.

RNA, once extracted, was reverse transcribed into cDNA for use as the sequencing template. TCRdb keeps only in-frame clones here, not all; method: immunoSEQ multiplex PCR. The sample presents about 2,200 clones, none singletons. This chain connects TRBV2 to TRBJ2-5; a weak D match, TRBD1 (6 bases). Material for sequencing was CD8+ T cells sorted from a lymph node. The receptor was isolated from a C3H/HeJ mouse with alopecia areata. This strain has MHC haplotype H2-k. This CDR3 reads CASSQDYGQTDTQYF. The sequenced part of the CDR3 DNA is TGTGCCAGCAGCCAAGATTACGGACAGACCGAC.